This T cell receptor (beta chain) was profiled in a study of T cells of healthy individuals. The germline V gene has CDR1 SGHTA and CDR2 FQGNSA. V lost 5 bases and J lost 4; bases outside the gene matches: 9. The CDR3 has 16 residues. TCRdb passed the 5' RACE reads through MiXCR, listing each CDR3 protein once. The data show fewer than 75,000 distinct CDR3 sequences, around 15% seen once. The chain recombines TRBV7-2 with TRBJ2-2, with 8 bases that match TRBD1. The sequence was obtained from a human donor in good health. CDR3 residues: CASSPQGAMVTGELFF. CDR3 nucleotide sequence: TGTGCCAGCAGCCCTCAGGGGGCTATGGTCACCGGGGAGCTGTTTTTT.